A single sample gave rise to the 21 T cell receptor beta chains below, sequenced in a study of T cells after yellow fever vaccination. TCRdb called the 5' RACE reads again in MiXCR, with one record for every CDR3 protein. The table records about 400,000 distinct CDR3 sequences, 9.5% to 13% of them present only once. Sequenced material: PBMCs, taken on the day of the first yellow fever vaccination. These receptors were obtained from a man younger than 35 who received the YFV17D yellow fever vaccine.

The V and J genes are TRBV20-1 and TRBJ2-3; TRBD2 aligns across 8 bases. The V gene's germline CDR1 is DFQATT and CDR2 SNEGSKA (reference sequence). J gave up 3 bases and V 6 bases, and 14 bases lay outside the gene matches. The CDR3 contains 16 residues. The CDR3 nucleotides read TGCAGTGCCCAAAAACTTGGGACTAGAAAGACAGATACGCAGTATTTT. It yields the protein CSAQKLGTRKTDTQYF.

The J gene is TRBJ1-3, the V gene TRBV18; tentatively, D is TRBD1 (5 bases). Germline V gene data show CDR1 as KGHSH and CDR2 as LQKENI. The length of the CDR3 is 16 residues. The V and J ends lost 4 bases and 2 bases respectively, with 15 bases between them. DNA for the CDR3: TGTGCCAGCTCACTGGGGCCTTCCTCCACTGGAAACACCATATATTTT. It encodes CASSLGPSSTGNTIYF.

This clonotype was seen only a few times. V gene TRBV12-2 combines with J gene TRBJ2-5; TRBD1, the table's D call, lacks a check against the DNA. TRBV12-2 represents a pseudogene. This CDR3 contains 19 residues. As DNA, the CDR3 is TGTGCAAGTCGCGCGCCTCAGAAGCCGGGACAGGGTTGGAAAGAGACCCAGTACTTC. Protein sequence: CASRAPQKPGQGWKETQYF.

The genes are TRBV5-1 and TRBJ2-1; 9 bases line up with TRBD2. V dropped 4 bases and J dropped 2; count of bases not matched to a gene: 4. CDR1 is SGHRS, CDR2 YFSETQ, per germline. CDR3 size: 15 residues. CDR3 sequence: CASSRVAGAYNEQFF. The CDR3 DNA sequence: TGCGCCAGCAGCAGAGTAGCGGGGGCCTACAATGAGCAGTTCTTC.

This clonotype has a handful of counts. This rearrangement joins TRBV5-1 to TRBJ2-2, with D perhaps TRBD1 or TRBD2 (5 bases each). This CDR3 contains 13 residues. CDR1 and CDR2 (germline): SGHRS, YFSETQ. This CDR3 is CATGQGDTGELFF. The DNA for the CDR3 is TGCGCTACCGGGCAGGGAGACACCGGGGAGCTGTTTTTT.

This clonotype was seen more than once but under ten times. The chain employs TRBV20-1 and TRBJ1-2; 8 bases align to TRBD1. CDR1 DFQATT and CDR2 SNEGSKA come from the germline V gene (reference sequence). The length of the CDR3 is 13 residues. The V gene end was trimmed by 3 bases and the J gene end by 4 bases; junction bases not matched to a gene: 4. In nucleotides, the CDR3 is TGCAGTGCTAGCTCGGGACAGGTCTATGGCTACACCTTC. Its translation is CSASSGQVYGYTF.

This clonotype has just a few counts. The chain couples TRBV9 to TRBJ1-6; no clear D gene. The CDR3 is 15 amino acids. Trimming stripped 2 bases from V and 6 bases from J, with 12 bases between. Germline V gene sequence: CDR1 SGDLS, CDR2 YYNGEE. CDR3 protein: CASSVFESGNSPLHF. The CDR3 DNA reads as TGTGCCAGCAGCGTCTTTGAATCGGGTAATTCACCCCTCCACTTT. The whole variable domain, remainder taken from reference TRBV9 and TRBJ1-6, is DSGVTQTPKHLITATGQRVTLRCSPRSGDLSVYWYQQSLDQGLQFLIQYYNGEERAKGNILERFSAQQFPDLHSELNLSSLELGDSALYFCASSVFESGNSPLHFGNGTRLTVT.

The chain recombines TRBV28 with TRBJ2-1; D call uncertain. From germline, CDR1 is MDHEN and CDR2 SYDVKM. V lost 7 bases and J 2 bases, leaving 18 bases between the germline ends. This CDR3 spans 16 amino acids. CDR3 sequence reads: CASIRVGRFPYNEQFF. In nucleotides, the CDR3 is TGTGCCAGCATTCGAGTCGGGCGTTTTCCCTACAATGAGCAGTTCTTC.

This clonotype was counted only a few times. This chain links TRBV4-3 with TRBJ1-5, with unresolved D. V was shortened by 0 bases and J by 5 bases, with 14 bases between the two germline ends. Germline CDR1 LGHNA, CDR2 YSLEER. The CDR3 loop spans 16 amino acids. CDR3 sequence: CASSQESRPDDQPQHF. In nucleotides, the CDR3 is TGCGCCAGCAGCCAAGAATCGAGACCAGATGATCAGCCCCAGCATTTT.

The chain links TRBV10-3 to TRBJ1-2; 10 positions agree with TRBD1. The junction had 8 bases not matched to a gene; V was cut back by 4 bases and J by 6 bases. CDR1 and CDR2 (germline): ENHRY, SYGVKD. This CDR3 has 15 amino acids. The CDR3 DNA sequence: TGTGCCATCAGTGGCCCGGGACAGGGGTCTAATGGCTACACCTTC. Protein sequence: CAISGPGQGSNGYTF.

This clonotype came up a few times. The gene calls are TRBV24-1 and TRBJ2-1, with D perhaps TRBD1 (6 bases). Trimming cost V 2 bases and J 10 bases, with 11 bases left between them. Germline lookup yields CDR1 KGHDR and CDR2 SFDVKD. The CDR3 covers 13 residues. DNA of the CDR3: TGTGCCACCAGTGATTCGAACAGGGACGAGCAGTTCTTC. Translating it yields CATSDSNRDEQFF.

The chain's CDR3 is CSVVGFEETQYF. DNA for the CDR3: TGCAGCGTTGTAGGCTTCGAGGAGACCCAGTACTTC. V and J are TRBV29-1 and TRBJ2-5; D is unclear. In germline, CDR1 is SQVTM, CDR2 ANQGSEA. V shed 4 bases and J shed 5 bases, with 11 bases lying between them. There are 12 residues in the CDR3.

The chain has TRBV7-2 and TRBJ2-5; 8 bases line up with TRBD1. This CDR3 is 12 amino acids long. V was clipped by 7 bases and J by 5 bases; unmatched bases: 3. Germline assignment: CDR1 SGHTA and CDR2 FQGNSA. As DNA, the CDR3 is TGTGCCAGCAAAGACAGGGGTGAGACCCAGTACTTC. This codes for CASKDRGETQYF. Full variable domain (remainder filled in from reference TRBV7-2 and TRBJ2-5): GAGVSQSPSNKVTEKGKDVELRCDPISGHTALYWYRQSLGQGLEFLIYFQGNSAPDKSGLPSDRFSAERTGGSVSTLTIQRTQQEDSAVYLCASKDRGETQYFGPGTRLLVL.

This clonotype was detected a few times. The V call is TRBV3-1, the J call TRBJ1-1; D not certain. Between the trimmed V and J ends, which lost 1 base and 7 bases, there was a span of 16 bases. The CDR3 runs 15 residues. Germline values: CDR1 LGHDT, CDR2 YNNKEL (reference sequence). The CDR3 region has the DNA TGTGCCAGCAGCCAAGCCCGGTCCTTCGTTAATGAAGCTTTCTTT. Protein sequence: CASSQARSFVNEAFF.

This clonotype has a handful of counts. J is TRBJ2-3 and V is TRBV9, with D tentatively TRBD2 (7 bases). The germline V gene has CDR1 SGDLS and CDR2 YYNGEE. The CDR3 is 15 residues long. The ends were cut back, 4 bases at V and 3 bases at J, with 15 bases in the middle. The CDR3 DNA reads TGTGCCAGCAGCCCTGGGGGGGGCAGGACAGATACGCAGTATTTT. Protein: CASSPGGGRTDTQYF.

The chain links TRBV7-9 to TRBJ2-5; tentative D call: TRBD2 (6 bases). The CDR3 length is 15 residues. The V end lost 5 bases, the J end lost 2 bases, and 15 bases lay between the germline ends. CDR1 is SEHNR, CDR2 FQNEAQ, per germline (reference sequence). The CDR3 sequence: CASSGSGERQETQYF. CDR3 DNA: TGTGCCAGCAGCGGCTCGGGGGAGAGGCAAGAGACCCAGTACTTC.

This clonotype was counted many times. The J gene is TRBJ2-1, the V gene TRBV5-1; D unclear. V lost 3 bases, J lost 3 bases, and 4 bases lay in between. The CDR3 runs 12 residues. Per germline, CDR1 SGHRS and CDR2 YFSETQ. CDR3: CASSSGYNEQFF. CDR3 nucleotide sequence: TGCGCCAGCAGCTCTGGCTACAATGAGCAGTTCTTC.

This clonotype has a handful of counts. The rearrangement links TRBV5-6 to TRBJ1-6; D gene uncertain. V was pared by 7 bases and J by 7 bases, with 18 bases between. This CDR3 has 15 amino acids. Germline assignment: CDR1 SGHDT and CDR2 YYEEEE. The CDR3 is CASASLWAANSPLHF. DNA of the CDR3: TGTGCCAGCGCCAGTCTTTGGGCAGCAAATTCACCCCTCCACTTT.

V and J are TRBV20-1 and TRBJ2-5; D not resolved. Germline CDR1 is DFQATT and CDR2 is SNEGSKA (reference sequence). The V and J ends lost 6 bases and 5 bases respectively, with 13 bases between them. CDR3 length: 12 residues. This CDR3 is CSAGLIGETQYF. The CDR3 DNA reads TGCAGTGCCGGGCTGATTGGGGAGACCCAGTACTTC.

This clonotype has a handful of counts. This sequence joins TRBV7-2 and TRBJ2-1; a weak D match, TRBD2 (6 bases). Germline V gene lookup returns CDR1 SGHTA and CDR2 FQGNSA. The V end lost 0 bases, the J end lost 6 bases, and 12 bases lay between the germline ends. This CDR3 comprises 15 residues. The CDR3 region is CASSLAWRGSNEQFF. CDR3 coding DNA: TGTGCCAGCAGCTTAGCGTGGCGGGGCTCCAATGAGCAGTTCTTC.

V gene TRBV30 combines with J gene TRBJ1-2; D gene uncertain. Between the trimmed V and J ends, which lost 3 bases and 4 bases, there was a span of 6 bases. The CDR3 totals 11 residues. The germline gives CDR1 GTSNPN, CDR2 SVGIG (reference sequence). DNA of the CDR3: TGTGCCTGGAGCGGAACCTATGGCTACACCTTC. Translating gives CAWSGTYGYTF. Full variable domain (missing parts from reference TRBV30 and TRBJ1-2): SQTIHQWPATLVQPVGSPLSLECTVEGTSNPNLYWYRQAAGRGLQLLFYSVGIGQISSEVPQNLSASRPQDRQFILSSKKLLLSDSGFYLCAWSGTYGYTFGSGTRLTVV.